The next 16 T cell receptor beta chains were all read from a single sample in a study of regulatory T cells in long-lasting Graves disease. Time point in this sample: newly diagnosed GD, antithyroid drugs for less than 3 months. PBMCs were the source of the RNA used for TCR sequencing. With iRepertoire HTBI primers and Arm-PCR of CDR3 regions, TCR beta libraries were built. TCRdb redid the calling of the multiplex PCR reads with MiXCR, one entry per CDR3 protein. The sample has 360,000 or so distinct CDR3 sequences; 12% are singletons. This sample was shared with a second study, whose subject was T cells in Graves' hyperthyroidism and ophthalmopathy.

The sample here was peripheral blood mononuclear cells (PBMCs), taken at new diagnosis, from a patient treated with antithyroid drugs. All receptors come from a woman aged 18-29 years with Graves disease.

This clonotype was seen repeatedly, ten times or more. The chain has TRBV6-5 and TRBJ2-7; weak D call: TRBD1 (6 bases). Trimming cost V 0 bases and J 3 bases, with 21 bases left between them. The CDR3 covers 18 residues. Germline V gene lookup returns CDR1 MNHEY and CDR2 SVGAGI. CDR3 loop: CASSYSQGTPTVNYEQYV. The CDR3 DNA reads TGTGCCAGCAGTTACTCCCAGGGGACGCCAACAGTAAACTACGAGCAGTACGTC.

Comments on this clonotype: Just one base apart from a much larger clone, this may be a read error. This rearrangement joins TRBV9 to TRBJ2-1; tentatively, D is TRBD2 (6 bases). This CDR3 comprises 14 residues. Germline V gives CDR1 SGDLS, CDR2 YYNGEE. Here the CDR3 reads CASSIGTAYNKQFF. CDR3 coding DNA: TGTGCCAGCAGCATCGGGACTGCTTACAATAAGCAGTTCTTC.

This clonotype was counted ten times or more. The genes are TRBV5-1 and TRBJ1-1, with 8 bases identical to TRBD1. The ends lost 4 bases at V and 9 bases at J; junction bases unmatched: 8. CDR3 size: 13 residues. Germline CDR1 is SGHRS and CDR2 is YFSETQ. This CDR3 is CASSERQGWKAFF. DNA of the CDR3: TGCGCCAGCAGCGAACGACAGGGGTGGAAAGCTTTCTTT.

About this clonotype: It differs at one base from a far larger clone, so likely a read error. The chain links TRBV6-8 to TRBJ2-1, with 8 bases matching TRBD2. The length of the CDR3 is 17 residues. Germline V gene data show CDR1 as MNHGY and CDR2 as SAAAGT. The CDR3 nucleotides are TGTGCCGGCAGAATGCAACCCGGGACTAGGATCTTCAATGAGCAGTTCTTC. It translates to CAGRMQPGTRIFNEQFF.

This clonotype was detected ten times or more. This sequence joins TRBV10-3 and TRBJ1-2; 10 bases align to TRBD1. CDR1 ENHRY and CDR2 SYGVKD come from the germline V gene. The V and J ends lost 4 bases and 7 bases, in that order; junction bases with no gene match: 6. The CDR3 contains 14 residues. The CDR3 spells CAISGRDRGVGYTF. In DNA, the CDR3 is TGTGCCATCAGTGGCCGGGACAGGGGTGTTGGCTACACCTTC.

This clonotype was seen repeatedly, ten times or more. This chain links TRBV20-1 with TRBJ2-3; 9 positions agree with TRBD2. This CDR3 spans 17 amino acids. Germline CDR1 and CDR2: DFQATT and SNEGSKA (reference sequence). After removal of 7 bases from V and 5 bases from J, the junction contained 19 bases not matched to a gene. CDR3 nucleotides: TGCAGTGGCGATCCGGGGTTAGCGGGGGTTTCCAGAGATACGCAGTATTTT. It is translated as CSGDPGLAGVSRDTQYF.

This clonotype was picked up a small number of times. CDR3 protein: CAWRRWGGRFHYNEQFF. DNA of the CDR3: TGTGCCTGGAGGAGATGGGGCGGGAGATTCCACTACAATGAGCAGTTCTTC. The V gene is TRBV30, the J gene TRBJ2-1; 7 bases map to TRBD2. J was trimmed by 3 bases and V by 3 bases; bases with no gene match: 14. The CDR3 runs 17 residues. Looked up from germline, CDR1 is GTSNPN and CDR2 is SVGIG (reference sequence).

The chain uses TRBV15 and TRBJ2-5; 10 bases fit TRBD2. The CDR3 runs 15 residues. Germline CDR1 reads LNHNV; CDR2 reads YYDKDF (reference sequence). V was pared by 5 bases and J by 4 bases, with 7 bases of the junction left unmatched. The chain's CDR3 is CATSPASGGGETQYF. The CDR3 DNA follows: TGTGCCACCAGCCCGGCTAGCGGGGGAGGAGAGACCCAGTACTTC.

The table lists this clonotype with many counts. This sequence joins TRBV20-1 and TRBJ2-4; D is perhaps TRBD2 (7 bases). The CDR3 is 13 residues long. Looked up from germline, CDR1 is DFQATT and CDR2 is SNEGSKA (reference sequence). Trimming stripped 0 bases from V and 6 bases from J, with 9 bases between. In DNA, the CDR3 is TGCAGTGCTAGAGACGGGGGGCGAAACATTCAGTACTTC. Encoded protein: CSARDGGRNIQYF.

The rearrangement joins TRBV7-2 to TRBJ2-7; D is unclear. Germline V gene sequence: CDR1 SGHTA, CDR2 FQGNSA. The V end was cut by 3 bases, the J end by 6 bases, with 27 bases between. The CDR3 is 18 residues long. The CDR3 loop reads CASSLAAFRVSVGREQYF. The DNA for the CDR3 is TGTGCCAGCAGCTTGGCGGCATTCCGGGTGTCTGTAGGCCGCGAGCAGTACTTC.

This clonotype appeared many times. The genes are TRBV5-1 and TRBJ1-1; D is possibly TRBD1 (6 bases). V lost 3 bases and J 4 bases, leaving 22 bases between the germline ends. Germline V gene lookup returns CDR1 SGHRS and CDR2 YFSETQ. The CDR3 totals 17 residues. The CDR3 nucleotides are TGCGCCAGCAGCTCAAACAGGGTCGGTGGTCTGAGCACTGAAGCTTTCTTT. It specifies CASSSNRVGGLSTEAFF.

The table lists this clonotype with many counts. The genes are TRBV7-9 and TRBJ1-1; D may be TRBD1 (6 bases). Looked up from germline, CDR1 is SEHNR and CDR2 is FQNEAQ (reference sequence). The CDR3 runs 16 residues. V lost 1 base, J lost 1 base, and 13 bases lay in between. CDR3 residues: CASSLGYGQRNTEAFF. CDR3 in DNA: TGTGCCAGCAGCTTAGGCTACGGACAGAGGAACACTGAAGCTTTCTTT.

The chain recombines TRBV9 with TRBJ2-1; 7 bases match TRBD2. CDR1 is SGDLS and CDR2 is YYNGEE in the germline V gene. This CDR3 is 16 amino acids long. V shed 3 bases and J 7 bases; nucleotides not matched to a gene: 13. Here the CDR3 DNA reads TGTGCCAGCAGCGGCCCTAGCGGTACTACATGGAATGAGCAGTTCTTC. Translation gives CASSGPSGTTWNEQFF.

This clonotype was seen many times. This chain connects TRBV28 to TRBJ2-7; perhaps TRBD1 as D (5 bases). The CDR3 sequence is 15 residues long. Germline-derived CDR1 and CDR2 are MDHEN and SYDVKM. V lost 3 bases to trimming and J lost 5 bases, with 17 bases between them. CDR3 residues: CASSFGSGLGHEQYF. The DNA of the CDR3 is TGTGCCAGCAGTTTTGGATCGGGTCTGGGGCACGAGCAGTACTTC.

Many counts were recorded for this clonotype. The V call is TRBV12-3 or TRBV12-4, the J call TRBJ1-3; D remains ambiguous. The V gene lost 6 bases and the J gene lost 0 bases, with 9 bases spanning the gap. The CDR3 spans 14 residues. This CDR3 reads CASSPDYSGNTIYF. The CDR3 region has the DNA TGTGCCAGCAGCCCGGATTACTCTGGAAACACCATATATTTT.

In the case of this clonotype: A much larger clone lies one base from this, so it may be a read error. This is likely a read error, given that the CDR3 carries no conserved phenylalanine or tryptophan at its end. The chain couples TRBV27 to TRBJ1-2, with D tentatively TRBD1 (6 bases). Germline loops: CDR1 MNHEY, CDR2 SMNVEV (reference sequence). V shed 6 bases and J shed 2 bases, with 13 bases lying between them. The CDR3 extends over 14 amino acids. The CDR3 coding sequence is TGTGCCAGCAGAAGTTTGGACAGCAACTATGGCTACACCCTC. Translated, it gives CASRSLDSNYGYTL.